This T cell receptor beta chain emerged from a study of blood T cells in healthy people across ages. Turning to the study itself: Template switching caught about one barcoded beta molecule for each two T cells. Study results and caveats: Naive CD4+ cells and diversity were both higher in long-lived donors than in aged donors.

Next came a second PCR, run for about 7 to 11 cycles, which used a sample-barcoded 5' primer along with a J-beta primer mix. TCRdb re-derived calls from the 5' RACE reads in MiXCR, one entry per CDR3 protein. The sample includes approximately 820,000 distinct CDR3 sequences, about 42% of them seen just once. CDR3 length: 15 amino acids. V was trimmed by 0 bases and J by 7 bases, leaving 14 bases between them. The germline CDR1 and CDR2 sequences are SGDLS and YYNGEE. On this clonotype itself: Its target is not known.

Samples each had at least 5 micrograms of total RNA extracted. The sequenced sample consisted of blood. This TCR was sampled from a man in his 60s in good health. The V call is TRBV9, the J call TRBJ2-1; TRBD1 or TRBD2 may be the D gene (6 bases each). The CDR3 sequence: CASSVEGGPQNEQFF. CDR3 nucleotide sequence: TGTGCCAGCAGCGTAGAAGGGGGGCCCCAAAATGAGCAGTTCTTC.